The clone carrying this T cell receptor (beta chain) was detected a few times. The antigen is unknown. They built TCR cDNA with 5'RACE template switching, a step that put in a universal primer site and UMIs. TCRdb recomputed calls from the 5' RACE reads with MiXCR, one row per CDR3 protein. Among over 300,000 distinct CDR3 sequences, around 3.6% were seen once, and the ten largest hold around 20%. This record comes from a study of T cells after yellow fever vaccination. The study's findings and limits: Among primary-vaccination clones, most reappeared after the booster, at 95% to 96% for CD4 and about 90% for CD8. Peaking on day 5 versus 15, the secondary response was faster but weaker. A minor fraction of clonotypes spanned both CD4 and CD8 compartments.

Trimming took 0 bases from V and 7 from J, leaving 16 bases between them. The CDR3 has 15 residues. Per the germline V gene, CDR1 is DFQATT and CDR2 is SNEGSKA (reference sequence). The receptor was isolated from a man between 18 and 29 years old who received the YFV17D yellow fever vaccine. Material: PBMCs, obtained on the day of the yellow fever booster vaccination. V is TRBV20-1 and J is TRBJ2-1; D might be TRBD2 (6 bases). CDR3 DNA: TGCAGTGCTAGAGATCTCGGGTCGGCGGGGAATGAGCAGTTCTTC. Its translation is CSARDLGSAGNEQFF.